The 30 T cell receptor beta chains in this list originate from one sample, sequenced in a study of blood T cell repertoires in COVID-19 (dated by TCRdb to between 2020 and 2021). The library relied on the immunoSEQ multiplex PCR assay. TCRdb holds this immuneACCESS table with in-frame rearrangements only. Some clones are missing; in checked studies, unresolved V genes explain under half, and the rest has no known cause. This sample holds about 49,000 clones; approximately 87% were observed only once. The top ten constitute about 12% of the sample. The sequenced sample was peripheral blood. The receptor source for this set is a human donor in a cohort sampled during active COVID-19.

This chain connects TRBV18 to TRBJ2-5; D might be TRBD1 (6 bases). V was pared by 4 bases and J by 2 bases, with 11 bases between. Per germline, CDR1 KGHSH and CDR2 LQKENI. The CDR3 runs 14 residues. CDR3 bases: TGTGCCAGCTCACTGGAGAGGGGGCAAGAGACCCAGTACTTC. Its translation: CASSLERGQETQYF.

This rearrangement joins TRBV6-1 to TRBJ1-2; no firm D call. From germline, CDR1 is MNHNS and CDR2 SASEGT. The CDR3 covers 16 residues. The V and J ends lost 0 bases and 5 bases respectively, with 16 bases between them. The CDR3 nucleotides are TGTGCCAGCAGTGAAGCGAACAGCCAGATCACATATGGCTACACCTTC. Encoded protein: CASSEANSQITYGYTF.

V and J are TRBV28 and TRBJ2-7, with 9 bases aligning to TRBD1. In germline, CDR1 is MDHEN, CDR2 SYDVKM. The ends lost 3 bases at V and 9 bases at J; junction bases unmatched: 9. The CDR3 has 14 residues. CDR3 DNA: TGTGCCAGCAGTTTGGAGGGACAGGGTTCATGGCAGTACTTC. Its protein product is CASSLEGQGSWQYF.

The chain has TRBV6-5 and TRBJ2-7; 12 bases are shared with TRBD1. This CDR3 region has 14 residues. The germline V gene has CDR1 MNHEY and CDR2 SVGAGI. Germline trimming cut 6 bases from V and 6 bases from J; bases unmatched to any gene: 6. DNA for the CDR3: TGTGCCAGCAGGGGAGGGACAGGGGGCGGCGAGCAGTACTTC. Translating it yields CASRGGTGGGEQYF.

This sequence joins TRBV18 and TRBJ2-7; TRBD1 matches at 11 bases. Losses at the gene ends were 5 bases for V and 5 bases for J; bases not matched to a gene: 8. CDR3 length: 15 amino acids. Germline V lookup: CDR1 KGHSH, CDR2 LQKENI. The CDR3 spells CASSTRTGGRDEQYF. CDR3 nucleotides: TGTGCCAGCTCAACTCGGACAGGGGGCAGGGACGAGCAGTACTTC.

This clone has only a few counts. This chain joins TRBV28 and TRBJ1-5, with D unclear. The V gene lost 2 bases and the J gene lost 6 bases, with 8 bases spanning the gap. The CDR3 is 13 residues long. Germline CDR1 reads MDHEN; CDR2 reads SYDVKM. The CDR3 DNA sequence: TGTGCCAGCAGTTTAAGCCGCATTCAGCCCCAGCATTTT. This gives the protein CASSLSRIQPQHF.

This clone was seen more than once but under ten times. The chain couples TRBV11-2 to TRBJ2-7; 7 nucleotides line up with TRBD1. V lost 7 bases and J lost 1; bases outside the gene matches: 7. The CDR3 spans 14 residues. The V gene's germline CDR1 is SGHAT and CDR2 FQNNGV. In nucleotides, the CDR3 is TGTGCCAGCACTTCCAGGGACAGTTCCTACGAGCAGTACTTC. Encoded protein: CASTSRDSSYEQYF. The full variable domain, rest sourced from reference TRBV11-2 and TRBJ2-7, is EAGVAQSPRYKIIEKRQSVAFWCNPISGHATLYWYQQILGQGPKLLIQFQNNGVVDDSQLPKDRFSAERLKGVDSTLKIQPAKLEDSAVYLCASTSRDSSYEQYFGPGTRLTVT.

This clone was observed a single time. The chain combines TRBV3-1 (or the pseudogene TRBV3-2) with TRBJ1-1; no clear D gene. CDR3 size: 17 residues. The germline gives CDR1 LGHDT, CDR2 YNNKEL (reference sequence). Deletions cut 0 bases from V and 2 bases from J, with 16 bases between. In nucleotides, the CDR3 is TGTGCCAGCAGCCAAGATAAGACCTGGAGGATAAACACTGAAGCTTTCTTT. Protein sequence: CASSQDKTWRINTEAFF.

The chain is built from TRBV4-3 and TRBJ2-7, with D possibly being TRBD2 (5 bases). V lost 1 base and J lost 3, with 10 bases in between. This CDR3 is 14 amino acids long. Germline V CDR1 and CDR2: LGHNA, YSLEER. As DNA, the CDR3 is TGCGCCAGCAGCCAAGCGGGGTGGGGCTACGAGCAGTACTTC. Its protein is CASSQAGWGYEQYF.

The CDR3 spells CASSQTGFGELFF. The CDR3 coding sequence is TGTGCCAGCAGCCAGACAGGGTTTGGGGAGCTGTTTTTT. The V gene is TRBV5-5, the J gene TRBJ2-2; 7 bases are shared with TRBD1. Germline V gene data show CDR1 as SGHKS and CDR2 as YYEKEE (reference sequence). The CDR3 loop spans 13 amino acids. V gave up 4 bases and J gave up 8 bases; unmatched junction bases: 5.

The chain combines TRBV5-8 with TRBJ1-5; possibly TRBD1 for D (5 bases). V dropped 5 bases and J dropped 3 bases, with 12 bases sitting between them. Germline V gene data show CDR1 as SGHTS and CDR2 as YDEGEE. This CDR3 region has 14 residues. The CDR3 is CASSQGRYNQPQHF. The CDR3 DNA reads as TGTGCCAGCAGTCAGGGCAGGTACAATCAGCCCCAGCATTTT.

This CDR3 is CASSLDLAAGELFF. The CDR3 DNA sequence: TGCGCCAGCAGCTTGGACCTGGCGGCCGGGGAGCTGTTTTTT. The chain carries TRBV5-1 and TRBJ2-2; D is uncertain. Trimming pared 0 bases from V and 6 bases from J, leaving 9 bases between. This CDR3 contains 14 residues. Germline V gene lookup returns CDR1 SGHRS and CDR2 YFSETQ.

The chain couples TRBV6-6 to TRBJ2-7; a possible D gene is TRBD2 (5 bases). V was pared by 3 bases and J by 2 bases, with 14 bases between. CDR1 and CDR2 from the germline V gene are MNHNY and SVGAGI (reference sequence). The CDR3 has 15 amino acids. In nucleotides, the CDR3 is TGTGCCAGCAGTTATCCTCCGGACTCTCCCTACGAGCAGTACTTC. This sequence encodes CASSYPPDSPYEQYF.

This clone has only a few counts. J is TRBJ1-2 and V is TRBV7-9; D is perhaps TRBD1 (5 bases). The V gene lost 5 bases and the J gene lost 8 bases, with 12 bases spanning the gap. Germline assignment: CDR1 SEHNR and CDR2 FQNEAQ (reference sequence). This CDR3 has 12 residues. In nucleotides, the CDR3 is TGTGCCAGCAGCCAACAGGCTGGGGGCTACACCTTC. Translated: CASSQQAGGYTF. The variable domain in full, completed from reference TRBV7-9 and TRBJ1-2, reads DTGVSQNPRHKITKRGQNVTFRCDPISEHNRLYWYRQTLGQGPEFLTYFQNEAQLEKSRLLSDRFSAERPKGSFSTLEIQRTEQGDSAMYLCASSQQAGGYTFGSGTRLTVV.

The chain has TRBV29-1 and TRBJ2-3; no reliable D call. Germline V CDR1 and CDR2: SQVTM, ANQGSEA. The CDR3 covers 11 residues. V lost 8 bases and J 5 bases, leaving 11 bases between the germline ends. CDR3 residues: CSLYGGDTQYF. In DNA, the CDR3 is TGCAGCTTATACGGTGGAGATACGCAGTATTTT.

This rearrangement joins TRBV15 to TRBJ1-1, with D perhaps matching TRBD1 (5 bases). The length of the CDR3 is 13 residues. Germline V gene data show CDR1 as LNHNV and CDR2 as YYDKDF (reference sequence). V was pared by 4 bases and J by 6 bases, with 12 bases between. CDR3: CATSNAQGPEAFF. For the CDR3, the DNA is TGTGCCACCAGCAACGCCCAGGGCCCTGAAGCTTTCTTT.

This sequence joins TRBV4-2 and TRBJ2-5; D is unclear. Between the trimmed V and J ends, which lost 1 base and 5 bases, there was a span of 8 bases. Germline V gene sequence: CDR1 LGHNA, CDR2 YNFKEQ. This CDR3 is built from 13 residues. For the CDR3, the DNA is TGTGCCAGCAGCCAAGGAGTTGCTGAGACCCAGTACTTC. Translation gives CASSQGVAETQYF.

The chain joins TRBV6-5 to TRBJ1-2, with TRBD1 identical over 11 bases. V was pared by 5 bases and J by 7 bases, with 6 bases of the junction left unmatched. The germline V gene has CDR1 MNHEY and CDR2 SVGAGI. The CDR3 spans 14 residues. The CDR3 DNA reads as TGTGCCAGCAGTAACGGACAGGGGGCGCGTGGCTACACCTTC. This translates into CASSNGQGARGYTF.

The chain uses TRBV2 and TRBJ2-2, with 8 bases identical to TRBD2. Germline V lookup: CDR1 SNHLY, CDR2 FYNNEI. The CDR3 runs to 14 residues. With 7 bases clipped from V and 5 bases from J, the junction kept 6 bases outside the gene matches. CDR3 sequence (DNA): TGTGCCAGCATTCCCCGGGGGGGGACCGGGGAGCTGTTTTTT. It specifies CASIPRGGTGELFF.

The chain joins TRBV3-1 (or the pseudogene TRBV3-2) to TRBJ1-1, with a possible D match to TRBD1 (5 bases). Germline loops: CDR1 LGHDT, CDR2 YNNKEL (reference sequence). The V and J ends lost 3 bases and 4 bases respectively, with 12 bases between them. CDR3 length equals 14 residues. The CDR3 DNA sequence: TGTGCCAGCAGCCAGGACCCGGGGGGCACTGAAGCTTTCTTT. It codes for CASSQDPGGTEAFF.

The V and J genes are TRBV9 and TRBJ2-7; 9 bases are a match to TRBD1. This CDR3 has 14 amino acids. Germline V gives CDR1 SGDLS, CDR2 YYNGEE. Trimming took 3 bases from V and 5 from J; bases not matched to a gene: 6. The CDR3 region is CASSGEGQGDEQYF. In DNA, the CDR3 is TGTGCCAGCAGCGGGGAGGGACAGGGCGACGAGCAGTACTTC.

This chain links TRBV6-5 with TRBJ1-1; D gene ambiguous. The ends were cut back, 5 bases at V and 8 bases at J, with 15 bases in the middle. This CDR3 is built from 13 residues. Germline lookup yields CDR1 MNHEY and CDR2 SVGAGI. The CDR3 DNA follows: TGTGCCAGCAGTCCCCCTGAGACGGGAGAAGCTTTCTTT. Protein product: CASSPPETGEAFF.

The chain has TRBV2 and TRBJ1-2, with a possible D match to TRBD1 (6 bases). The CDR3 has 14 amino acids. The V and J ends lost 3 bases and 4 bases respectively, with 12 bases between them. From germline, CDR1 is SNHLY and CDR2 FYNNEI. In nucleotides, the CDR3 is TGTGCCAGCAGTGATGGGGACAAGGGCTATGGCTACACCTTC. Translating gives CASSDGDKGYGYTF.

The V gene is TRBV5-1, the J gene TRBJ1-2; the match to TRBD1 covers 7 bases. This CDR3 contains 14 residues. Germline V lookup: CDR1 SGHRS, CDR2 YFSETQ. Unmatched junction bases numbered 1, after V lost 0 bases and J lost 2 bases. DNA for the CDR3: TGCGCCAGCAGCTTGGAGGGACAGAACTATGGCTACACCTTC. This gives the protein CASSLEGQNYGYTF.

The rearrangement links TRBV6-5 to TRBJ1-5; TRBD1 matches at 10 bases. The V gene end was trimmed by 5 bases and the J gene end by 9 bases; junction bases not matched to a gene: 1. CDR1 is MNHEY and CDR2 is SVGAGI in the germline V gene. CDR3 length: 12 amino acids. The CDR3, as DNA: TGTGCCAGCAGTCGGGACAGGGGGCCCCAGCATTTT. This gives the protein CASSRDRGPQHF.

V gene TRBV4-1 combines with J gene TRBJ1-5, with a possible D match to TRBD1 (5 bases). V lost 5 bases and J lost 2, with 19 bases in between. The germline gives CDR1 MGHRA, CDR2 YSYEKL. The CDR3 length is 17 residues. CDR3 sequence: CASSFEAGVPGNQPQHF. In nucleotides, the CDR3 is TGCGCCAGCAGCTTTGAGGCGGGGGTCCCGGGCAATCAGCCCCAGCATTTT.

V usage is TRBV15 and J usage is TRBJ2-3; D not resolved. The CDR3 runs to 15 residues. Between the trimmed V and J ends, which lost 0 bases and 0 bases, there was a span of 7 bases. Germline CDR1 reads LNHNV; CDR2 reads YYDKDF (reference sequence). Here the CDR3 DNA reads TGTGCCACCAGCAGAGAGATCGGTAGCACAGATACGCAGTATTTT. It yields the protein CATSREIGSTDTQYF.

The J gene is TRBJ1-1, the V gene TRBV19, with 8 bases that match TRBD1. The germline V gene has CDR1 LNHDA and CDR2 SQIVND (reference sequence). After removal of 8 bases from V and 3 bases from J, the junction contained 11 bases not matched to a gene. The CDR3 consists of 15 residues. The CDR3: CASDDPRQGYTEAFF. The CDR3 nucleotides are TGTGCCAGTGACGATCCGAGACAGGGGTACACTGAAGCTTTCTTT.

The chain joins TRBV5-1 to TRBJ1-4; no definite D call. CDR1 is SGHRS and CDR2 is YFSETQ in the germline V gene. Trimming left V 0 bases short and J 7 bases short, with 13 bases between. The CDR3 has 15 residues. CDR3 bases: TGCGCCAGCAGCTTGGTTTTCCAGGAAGGTGAAAAACTGTTTTTT. Translation gives CASSLVFQEGEKLFF.

The chain couples TRBV9 to TRBJ1-6; TRBD1 matches 7 bases. Trimming took 3 bases from V and 7 from J; bases not matched to a gene: 7. This CDR3 region has 15 residues. The V gene's germline CDR1 is SGDLS and CDR2 YYNGEE. The CDR3 DNA is TGTGCCAGCAGCGAATCCGGGACAGAAAATTCACCCCTCCACTTT. As protein: CASSESGTENSPLHF.